A single sample gave rise to the 6 T cell receptor beta chains below, sequenced in a study of shared clonotypes between healthy human individuals. TCRdb keeps only in-frame clones here, not all; method: immunoSEQ multiplex PCR. The sample yields around 700,000 clones, about three quarters seen once. The sample consisted of memory CD4+ T cells sorted from blood. Subset defined: CD45RA-negative fraction. These receptors were taken from a woman in her 30s in good health.

This clone was seen repeatedly, ten times or more. This chain uses TRBV2 with TRBJ1-5; D not resolved. Germline CDR1 reads SNHLY; CDR2 reads FYNNEI. The V end was cut by 8 bases, the J end by 0 bases, with 8 bases between. The CDR3 has 13 residues. CDR3 amino acids: CASQPYSNQPQHF. DNA of the CDR3: TGTGCCAGCCAACCTTATAGCAATCAGCCCCAGCATTTT.

In this sample, this clone turned up a few times. This sample also contains other DNA sequences that code for the same CDR3. The genes are TRBV5-4 and TRBJ2-7; no reliable D call. Trimming cost V 0 bases and J 5 bases, with 12 bases left between them. Germline loops: CDR1 SGHNT, CDR2 YYREEE (reference sequence). The CDR3 covers 14 residues. The CDR3 spells CASSLGGRVDEQYF. CDR3 DNA sequence: TGTGCCAGCAGCTTGGGGGGAAGGGTGGACGAGCAGTACTTC.

The V gene is TRBV28, the J gene TRBJ2-2; TRBD2 matches 9 bases. This CDR3 comprises 16 residues. V gave up 5 bases and J gave up 5 bases; unmatched junction bases: 9. Germline assignment: CDR1 MDHEN and CDR2 SYDVKM. The CDR3 DNA follows: TGTGCCAGCAGTCATCACGCGGGAGGGCATACCGGGGAGCTGTTTTTT. Translation: CASSHHAGGHTGELFF. The entire variable domain, with the rest obtained from reference TRBV28 and TRBJ2-2, is as follows: DVKVTQSSRYLVKRTGEKVFLECVQDMDHENMFWYRQDPGLGLRLIYFSYDVKMKEKGDIPEGYSVSREKKERFSLILESASTNQTSMYLCASSHHAGGHTGELFFGEGSRLTVL.

The V gene is TRBV27, the J gene TRBJ2-7; D unresolved. Trimming shortened V by 5 bases and J by 2 bases, and 10 bases separated the two germline ends. Germline-derived CDR1 and CDR2 are MNHEY and SMNVEV (reference sequence). CDR3 length: 13 amino acids. The DNA for the CDR3 is TGTGCCAGCAGTCCCAGGATTGCCTACGAGCAGTACTTC. Translated: CASSPRIAYEQYF.

J is TRBJ2-1 and V is TRBV5-6; TRBD2 agrees at 12 bases. V shed 0 bases and J 6 bases; nucleotides not matched to a gene: 4. The CDR3 spans 16 residues. Germline CDR1 reads SGHDT; CDR2 reads YYEEEE. CDR3 nucleotides: TGTGCCAGCAGCTTGGTAAGGACTAGCGGGGCCAATGAGCAGTTCTTC. Translation gives CASSLVRTSGANEQFF.

The chain employs TRBV19 and TRBJ1-4; a possible D gene is TRBD1 (6 bases). Germline V gene sequence: CDR1 LNHDA, CDR2 SQIVND (reference sequence). Deletions cut 3 bases from V and 0 bases from J, with 11 bases between. The CDR3 covers 16 residues. CDR3 loop: CASSIDRFATNEKLFF. The CDR3 DNA reads as TGTGCCAGTAGTATCGACAGGTTTGCAACTAATGAAAAACTGTTTTTT.